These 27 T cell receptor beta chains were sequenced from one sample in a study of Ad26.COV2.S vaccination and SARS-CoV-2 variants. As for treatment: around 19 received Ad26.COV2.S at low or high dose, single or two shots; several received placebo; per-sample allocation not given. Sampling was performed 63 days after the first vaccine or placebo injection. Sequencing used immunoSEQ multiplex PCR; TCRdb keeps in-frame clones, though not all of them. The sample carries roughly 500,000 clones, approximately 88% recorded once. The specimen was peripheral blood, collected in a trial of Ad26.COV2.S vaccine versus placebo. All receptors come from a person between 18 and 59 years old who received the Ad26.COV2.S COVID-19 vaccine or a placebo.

DNA for the CDR3: TGTGCCAGCAGGGGACTGGGCACAGATACGCAGTATTTT. Translated, it gives CASRGLGTDTQYF. The J gene is TRBJ2-3, the V gene TRBV12-3 or TRBV12-4; D might be TRBD2 (6 bases). Trimming cost V 6 bases and J 1 base, with 8 bases left between them. This CDR3 comprises 13 residues.

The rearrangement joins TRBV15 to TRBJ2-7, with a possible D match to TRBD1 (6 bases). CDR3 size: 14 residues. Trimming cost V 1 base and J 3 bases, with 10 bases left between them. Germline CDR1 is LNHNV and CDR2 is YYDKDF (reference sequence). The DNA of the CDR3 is TGTGCCACCAGCAGAGGACAGGTCCTCTACGAGCAGTACTTC. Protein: CATSRGQVLYEQYF.

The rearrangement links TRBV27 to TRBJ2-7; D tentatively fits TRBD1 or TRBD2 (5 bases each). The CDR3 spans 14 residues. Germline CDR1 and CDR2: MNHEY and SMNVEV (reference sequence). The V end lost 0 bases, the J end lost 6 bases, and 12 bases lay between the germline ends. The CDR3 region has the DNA TGTGCCAGCAGTTTATCTCCTAGGGGAGCCGAGCAGTACTTC. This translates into CASSLSPRGAEQYF.

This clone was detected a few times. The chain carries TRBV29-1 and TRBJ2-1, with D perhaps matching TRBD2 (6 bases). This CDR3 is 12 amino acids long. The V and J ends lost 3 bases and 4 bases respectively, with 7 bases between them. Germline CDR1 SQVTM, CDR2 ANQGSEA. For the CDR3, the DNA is TGCAGCGTTGAGACTAGGTACAATGAGCAGTTCTTC. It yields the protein CSVETRYNEQFF.

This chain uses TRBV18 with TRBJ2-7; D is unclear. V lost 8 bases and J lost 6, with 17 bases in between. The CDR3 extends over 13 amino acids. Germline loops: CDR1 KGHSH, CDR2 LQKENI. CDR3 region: CASRMDPLPEQYF. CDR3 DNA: TGTGCCAGCCGCATGGACCCACTGCCCGAGCAGTACTTC. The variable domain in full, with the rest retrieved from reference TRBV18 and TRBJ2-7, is NAGVMQNPRHLVRRRGQEARLRCSPMKGHSHVYWYRQLPEEGLKFMVYLQKENIIDESGMPKERFSAEFPKEGPSILRIQQVVRGDSAAYFCASRMDPLPEQYFGPGTRLTVT.

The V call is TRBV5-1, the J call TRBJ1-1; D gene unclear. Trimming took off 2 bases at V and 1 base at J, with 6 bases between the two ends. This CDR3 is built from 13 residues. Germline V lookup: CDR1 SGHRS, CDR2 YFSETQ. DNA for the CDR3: TGCGCCAGCAGCTTCTCCGGGAACACTGAAGCTTTCTTT. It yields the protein CASSFSGNTEAFF.

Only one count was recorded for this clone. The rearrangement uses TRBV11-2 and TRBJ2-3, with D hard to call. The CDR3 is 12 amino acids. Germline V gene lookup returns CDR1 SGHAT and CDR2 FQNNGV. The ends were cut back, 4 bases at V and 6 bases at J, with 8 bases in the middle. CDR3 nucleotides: TGTGCCAGCAGCTCTACTCGCGATACGCAGTATTTT. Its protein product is CASSSTRDTQYF.

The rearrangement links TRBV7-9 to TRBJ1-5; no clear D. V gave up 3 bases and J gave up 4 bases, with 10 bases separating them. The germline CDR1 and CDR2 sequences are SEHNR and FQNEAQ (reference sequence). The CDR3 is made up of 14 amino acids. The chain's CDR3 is CASSFDGENQPQHF. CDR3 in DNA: TGTGCCAGCAGCTTTGACGGTGAGAATCAGCCCCAGCATTTT. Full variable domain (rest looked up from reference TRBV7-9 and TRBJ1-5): DTGVSQNPRHKITKRGQNVTFRCDPISEHNRLYWYRQTLGQGPEFLTYFQNEAQLEKSRLLSDRFSAERPKGSFSTLEIQRTEQGDSAMYLCASSFDGENQPQHFGDGTRLSIL.

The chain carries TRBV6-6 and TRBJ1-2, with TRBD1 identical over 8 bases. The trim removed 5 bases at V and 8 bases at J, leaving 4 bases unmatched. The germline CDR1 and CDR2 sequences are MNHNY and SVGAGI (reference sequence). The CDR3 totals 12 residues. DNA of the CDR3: TGTGCCAGCAGTCTGACAGGGGACGGCTACACCTTC. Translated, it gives CASSLTGDGYTF.

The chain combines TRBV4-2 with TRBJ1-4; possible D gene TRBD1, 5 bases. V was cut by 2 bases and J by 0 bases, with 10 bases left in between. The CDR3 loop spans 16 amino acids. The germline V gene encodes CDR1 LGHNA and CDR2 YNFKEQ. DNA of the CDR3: TGTGCCAGCAGCCAAACGACAGTGGCAACTAATGAAAAACTGTTTTTT. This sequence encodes CASSQTTVATNEKLFF.

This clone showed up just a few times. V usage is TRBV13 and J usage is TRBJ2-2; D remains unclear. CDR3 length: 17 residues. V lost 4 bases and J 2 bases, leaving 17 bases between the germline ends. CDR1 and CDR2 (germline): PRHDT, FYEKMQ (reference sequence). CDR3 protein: CASSSSDTLLNTGELFF. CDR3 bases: TGTGCCAGCAGCTCCTCAGACACCCTTCTAAACACCGGGGAGCTGTTTTTT.

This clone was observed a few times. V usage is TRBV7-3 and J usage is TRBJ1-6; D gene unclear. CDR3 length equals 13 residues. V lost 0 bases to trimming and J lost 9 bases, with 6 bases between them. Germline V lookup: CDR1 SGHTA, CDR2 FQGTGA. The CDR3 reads CASSLTEVSPLHF. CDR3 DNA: TGTGCCAGCAGCTTAACGGAAGTTTCACCCCTCCACTTT.

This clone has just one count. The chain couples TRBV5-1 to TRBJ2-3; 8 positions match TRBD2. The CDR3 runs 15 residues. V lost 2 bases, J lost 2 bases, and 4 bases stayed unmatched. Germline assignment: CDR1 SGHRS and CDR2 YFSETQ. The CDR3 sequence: CASSLAGVVTDTQYF. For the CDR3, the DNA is TGCGCCAGCAGCTTAGCGGGAGTCGTCACAGATACGCAGTATTTT. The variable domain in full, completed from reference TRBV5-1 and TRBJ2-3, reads KAGVTQTPRYLIKTRGQQVTLSCSPISGHRSVSWYQQTPGQGLQFLFEYFSETQRNKGNFPGRFSGRQFSNSRSEMNVSTLELGDSALYLCASSLAGVVTDTQYFGPGTRLTVL.

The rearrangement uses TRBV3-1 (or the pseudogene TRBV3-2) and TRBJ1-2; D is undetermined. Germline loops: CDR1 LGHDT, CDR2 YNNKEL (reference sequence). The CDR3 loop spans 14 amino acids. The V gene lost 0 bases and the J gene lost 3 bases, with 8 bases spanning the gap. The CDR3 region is CASSQDVADYGYTF. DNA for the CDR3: TGTGCCAGCAGCCAAGATGTGGCAGACTATGGCTACACCTTC.

The CDR3 nucleotides are TGTGCCAGCACCACAGGGACGAGAGGGCTTAACGCTGAAGCTTTCTTT. It translates to CASTTGTRGLNAEAFF. The chain links TRBV6-6 to TRBJ1-1, with D possibly being TRBD1 (6 bases). From germline, CDR1 is MNHNY and CDR2 SVGAGI (reference sequence). The CDR3 is 16 residues long. V was shortened by 7 bases and J by 6 bases, with 24 bases between the two germline ends.

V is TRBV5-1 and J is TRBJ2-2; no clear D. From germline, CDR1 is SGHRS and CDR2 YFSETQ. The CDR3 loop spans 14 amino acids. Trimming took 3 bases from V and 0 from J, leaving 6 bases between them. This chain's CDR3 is CASSSNANTGELFF. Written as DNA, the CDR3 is TGCGCCAGCAGCTCCAACGCGAACACCGGGGAGCTGTTTTTT.

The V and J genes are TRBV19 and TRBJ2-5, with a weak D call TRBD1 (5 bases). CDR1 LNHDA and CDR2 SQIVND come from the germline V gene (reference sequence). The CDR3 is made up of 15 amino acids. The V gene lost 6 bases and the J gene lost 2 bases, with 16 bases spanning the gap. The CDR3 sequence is CASSPQSRVQETQYF. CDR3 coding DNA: TGTGCCAGTAGCCCTCAGAGCAGGGTACAAGAGACCCAGTACTTC.

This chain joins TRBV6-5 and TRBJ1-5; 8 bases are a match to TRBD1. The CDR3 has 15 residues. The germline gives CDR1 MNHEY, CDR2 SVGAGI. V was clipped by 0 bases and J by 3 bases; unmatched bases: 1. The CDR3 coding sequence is TGTGCCAGCAGTTACTCGACAGGGGTCAATCAGCCCCAGCATTTT. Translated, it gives CASSYSTGVNQPQHF.

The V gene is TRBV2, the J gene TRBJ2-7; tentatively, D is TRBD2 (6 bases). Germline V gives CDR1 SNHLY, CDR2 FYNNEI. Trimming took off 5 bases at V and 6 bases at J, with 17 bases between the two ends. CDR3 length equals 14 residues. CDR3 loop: CASSRDLREGEQYF. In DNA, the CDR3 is TGTGCCAGCAGTCGGGATTTGCGGGAAGGCGAGCAGTACTTC.

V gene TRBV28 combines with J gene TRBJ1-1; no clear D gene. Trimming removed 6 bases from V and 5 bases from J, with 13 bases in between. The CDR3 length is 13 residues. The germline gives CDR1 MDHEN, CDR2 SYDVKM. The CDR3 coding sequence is TGTGCCAGCAGGATCGGGATCAAGACTGAAGCTTTCTTT. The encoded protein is CASRIGIKTEAFF.

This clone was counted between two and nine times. The CDR3 loop reads CASSSLAGLTTEAFF. The CDR3 nucleotides read TGTGCCAGCAGCTCCCTTGCGGGGTTGACCACTGAAGCTTTCTTT. The chain joins TRBV7-9 to TRBJ1-1; no clear D. The CDR3 extends over 15 amino acids. Germline loops: CDR1 SEHNR, CDR2 FQNEAQ (reference sequence). V was trimmed by 4 bases and J by 4 bases, leaving 16 bases between them.

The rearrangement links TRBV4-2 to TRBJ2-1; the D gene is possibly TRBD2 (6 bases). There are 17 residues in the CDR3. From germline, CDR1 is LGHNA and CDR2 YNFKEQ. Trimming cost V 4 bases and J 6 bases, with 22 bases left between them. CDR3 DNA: TGTGCCAGCAGCCCCCTGAGCGGGTCCCTCCTTACCAATGAGCAGTTCTTC. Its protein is CASSPLSGSLLTNEQFF.

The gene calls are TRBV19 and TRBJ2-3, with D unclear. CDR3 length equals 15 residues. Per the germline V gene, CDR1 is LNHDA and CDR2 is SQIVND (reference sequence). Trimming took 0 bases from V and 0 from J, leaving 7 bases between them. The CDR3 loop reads CASSIESGSTDTQYF. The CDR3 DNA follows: TGTGCCAGTAGTATAGAATCCGGCAGCACAGATACGCAGTATTTT.

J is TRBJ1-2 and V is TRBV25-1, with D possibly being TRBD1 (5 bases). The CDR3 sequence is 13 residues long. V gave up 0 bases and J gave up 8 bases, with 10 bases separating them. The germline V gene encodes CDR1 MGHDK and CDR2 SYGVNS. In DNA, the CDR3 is TGTGCCAGCAGTGAATATTCGGGGGGAGGCTACACCTTC. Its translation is CASSEYSGGGYTF.

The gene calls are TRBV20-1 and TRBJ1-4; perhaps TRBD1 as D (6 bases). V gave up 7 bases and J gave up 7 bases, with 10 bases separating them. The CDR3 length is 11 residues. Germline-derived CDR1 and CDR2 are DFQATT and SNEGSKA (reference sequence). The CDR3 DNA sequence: TGCAGTGTCGGGGGGCGTGAAAAACTGTTTTTT. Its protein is CSVGGREKLFF.

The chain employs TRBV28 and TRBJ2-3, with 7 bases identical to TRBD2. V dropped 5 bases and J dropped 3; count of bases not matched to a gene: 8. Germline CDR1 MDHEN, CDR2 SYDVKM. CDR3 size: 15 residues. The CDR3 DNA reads TGTGCCAGCAGTGCCTTAGGTAGCGGGACAGATACGCAGTATTTT. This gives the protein CASSALGSGTDTQYF. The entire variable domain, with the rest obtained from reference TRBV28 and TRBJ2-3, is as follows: DVKVTQSSRYLVKRTGEKVFLECVQDMDHENMFWYRQDPGLGLRLIYFSYDVKMKEKGDIPEGYSVSREKKERFSLILESASTNQTSMYLCASSALGSGTDTQYFGPGTRLTVL.

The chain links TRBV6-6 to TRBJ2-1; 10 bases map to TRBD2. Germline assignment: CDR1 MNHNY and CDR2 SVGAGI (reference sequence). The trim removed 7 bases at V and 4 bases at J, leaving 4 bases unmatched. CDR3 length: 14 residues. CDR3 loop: CASIAGGAYNEQFF. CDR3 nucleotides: TGTGCCAGCATAGCGGGAGGAGCTTACAATGAGCAGTTCTTC.